Within the sample, the clone carrying this T cell receptor (beta chain) is medium-sized. Antigen: not known. Thyroid surgery took place with no prior treatment in any patient. This sample is drawn from a study of metastatic and nonmetastatic thyroid tumors. Study at large: The comparison covered peripheral blood and tumor or nodule tissue in malignant and benign thyroid patients. Study results and caveats: According to reports, the diversity of TCR beta was significantly higher in malignant thyroid tumors than in benign nodules, and this held in both blood and tumor samples.

In the authors' workflow: The study took CDR3 differences across clinicopathological groups and made a distant-metastasis classifier for papillary thyroid cancer from them. Using MiXCR, TCRdb reanalyzed the PCR reads. TCRdb, not the authors, supplied the V and J calls. The sample yields almost 7,500 clones, 28% seen once. Germline CDR1 reads SGHTA; CDR2 reads FQGNSA. The CDR3 is 17 amino acids. V was pared by 5 bases and J by 7 bases, with 18 bases of the junction left unmatched. V and J are TRBV7-2 and TRBJ2-5, with 8 bases that match TRBD2. The sample taken for sequencing was adjacent normal tissue. The origin of this receptor is a male donor with papillary thyroid cancer or a benign thyroid nodule (not recorded which). Some clones in this sample may be carry-over from other donors' samples. CDR3 loop: CASSTTLLAARNGTQYF. The CDR3 DNA reads TGTGCCAGCAGCACTACCCTACTAGCGGCCCGGAATGGGACCCAGTACTTC.